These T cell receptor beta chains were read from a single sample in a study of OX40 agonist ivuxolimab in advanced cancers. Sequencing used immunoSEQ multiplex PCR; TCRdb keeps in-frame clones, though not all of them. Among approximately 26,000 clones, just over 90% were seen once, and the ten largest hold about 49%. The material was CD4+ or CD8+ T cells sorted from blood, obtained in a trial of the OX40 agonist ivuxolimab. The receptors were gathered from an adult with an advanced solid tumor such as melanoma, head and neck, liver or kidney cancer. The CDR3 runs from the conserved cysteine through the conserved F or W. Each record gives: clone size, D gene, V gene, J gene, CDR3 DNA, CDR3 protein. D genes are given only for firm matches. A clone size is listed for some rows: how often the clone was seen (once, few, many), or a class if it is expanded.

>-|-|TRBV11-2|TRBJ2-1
TGTGCCAGCACTAAGGGTGGCAATGAGCAGTTCTTC
CASTKGGNEQFF
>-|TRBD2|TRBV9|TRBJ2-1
TGTGCCAGCAGCGTAGGGCGGGGGGGCCGCAATGAGCAGTTCTTC
CASSVGRGGRNEQFF
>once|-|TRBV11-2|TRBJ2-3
TGTGCCAGCAGCCGAGGACGGGGGCGGGATACGCAGTATTTT
CASSRGRGRDTQYF
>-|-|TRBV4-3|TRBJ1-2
TGCGCCAGCAGCCAAGAACGGGCCAATGGCTACACCTTC
CASSQERANGYTF
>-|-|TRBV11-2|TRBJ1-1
TGTGCCAGCAGCTTCTTTGCGACAGTCTTGAACACTGAAGCTTTCTTT
CASSFFATVLNTEAFF
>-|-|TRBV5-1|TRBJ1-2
TGCGCCAGCAGCTTTGAAACAGGTTTTTATGGCTACACCTTC
CASSFETGFYGYTF
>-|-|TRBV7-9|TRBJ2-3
TGTGCCAGCAGCTTCACCCCAGGCCACCACAGCACAGATACGCAGTATTTT
CASSFTPGHHSTDTQYF
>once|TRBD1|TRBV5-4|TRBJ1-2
TGTGCCAGCAGCGTGAACCCCGGGACAGGGGTTTATGGCTACACCTTC
CASSVNPGTGVYGYTF
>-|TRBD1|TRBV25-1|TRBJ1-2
TGTGCCAGCAGTGAATTTGGGGACAGTTCTAACTATGGCTACACCTTC
CASSEFGDSSNYGYTF
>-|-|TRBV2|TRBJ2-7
TGTGCCAGCAGTGACCGCGACAGGTGGAGCTCCTACGAGCAGTACTTC
CASSDRDRWSSYEQYF
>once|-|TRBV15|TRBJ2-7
TGTGCCACCAGCAGAGAATCGACGCATTTGTACGAGCAGTACTTC
CATSRESTHLYEQYF
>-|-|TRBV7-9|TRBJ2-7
TGTGCCAGCAGCTTAGCGACAGACAACCCGTCCTACGAGCAGTACTTC
CASSLATDNPSYEQYF
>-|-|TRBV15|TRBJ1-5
TGTGCCACCAGCAGGTCTCCGGGAGAGACCTATAAGCCGGGTCAGCCCCAGCATTTT
CATSRSPGETYKPGQPQHF
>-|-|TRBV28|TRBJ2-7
TGTGCCAGCAGTTCTACTCCGTGGACCTCCGGGTCCTACGAGCAGTACTTC
CASSSTPWTSGSYEQYF
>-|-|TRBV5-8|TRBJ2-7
TGTGCCAGCAGCTTGGCGTTCCGGGTTAGCGACGAGCAGTACTTC
CASSLAFRVSDEQYF
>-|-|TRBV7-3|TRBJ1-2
TGTGCCAGCAGCACCAGAATTGACTACACCTTC
CASSTRIDYTF
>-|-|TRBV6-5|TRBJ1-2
TGTGCCAGCAGTTACCGGGGGCAAGGCTACACCTTC
CASSYRGQGYTF
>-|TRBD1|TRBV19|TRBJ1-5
TGTGCCAGCCAGAGGGACAGCAATAGCAATCAGCCCCAGCATTTT
CASQRDSNSNQPQHF
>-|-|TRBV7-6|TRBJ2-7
TGTGCCAGCAGCTTAGCACAACCCCCTAACTACGAGCAGTACTTC
CASSLAQPPNYEQYF
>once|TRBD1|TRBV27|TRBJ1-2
TGTGCCAGCAGTTTCTCCCCGGGACAGGGTGGCTATGGCTACACCTTC
CASSFSPGQGGYGYTF
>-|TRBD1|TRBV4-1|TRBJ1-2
TGCGCCAGCAGCCAAACAGGGGGCGCCGGTAGCTATGGCTACACCTTC
CASSQTGGAGSYGYTF
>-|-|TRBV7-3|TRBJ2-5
TGTGCCAGCAGCTTATATGGGGGCCGAGAGACCCAGTACTTC
CASSLYGGRETQYF
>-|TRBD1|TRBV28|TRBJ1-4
TGTGCCAGCAGTTTTCGACAGGGGAATGAAAAACTGTTTTTT
CASSFRQGNEKLFF
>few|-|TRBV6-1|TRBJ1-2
TGTGCCAGCAATGGGGAAGCCTATGGCTACACCTTC
CASNGEAYGYTF
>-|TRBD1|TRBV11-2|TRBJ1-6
TGTGCCAGCAGCTTAGATCTTAGAGACAGGGAGGTTTTCGAGAATTCACCCCTCCACTTT
CASSLDLRDREVFENSPLHF
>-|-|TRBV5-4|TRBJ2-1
TGTGCCAGCAGCCGCGACTGGGATGAGCAGTTCTTC
CASSRDWDEQFF
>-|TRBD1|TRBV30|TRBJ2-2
TGTGCCTGGAGTGTACTCATTGCAGGGGGCACCGGGGAGCTGTTTTTT
CAWSVLIAGGTGELFF
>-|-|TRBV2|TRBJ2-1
TGTGCCAGCATAGGGAACGCCTACAATGAGCAGTTCTTC
CASIGNAYNEQFF
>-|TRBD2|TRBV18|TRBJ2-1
TGTGCCAGCTCACTGGGACTAGCGGGAGGCTATGAGCAGTTCTTC
CASSLGLAGGYEQFF
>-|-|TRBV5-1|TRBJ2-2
TGCGCCAGCAGCGACACCTCACCGGGGGAGCTGTTTTTT
CASSDTSPGELFF
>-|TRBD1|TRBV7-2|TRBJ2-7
TGTGCCAGCAGCCTAGGACAGGGGATCTACGAGCAGTACTTC
CASSLGQGIYEQYF
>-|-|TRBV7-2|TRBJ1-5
TGTGCCAGCAGCTTATCGGGCTTTCAGCCCCAGCATTTT
CASSLSGFQPQHF
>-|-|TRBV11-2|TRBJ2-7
TGTGCCAGCAGCTGGAGTCCGGGGGTCTACGAGCAGTACTTC
CASSWSPGVYEQYF
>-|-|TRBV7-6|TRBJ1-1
TGTGCCAGCAGCCAACAGGGAGGGACTGAAGCTTTCTTT
CASSQQGGTEAFF
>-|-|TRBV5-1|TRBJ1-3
TGCGCCAGCAGCTTGGCCGTGGCTCAGGGAAACACCATATATTTT
CASSLAVAQGNTIYF
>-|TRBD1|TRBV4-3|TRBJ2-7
TGCGCCAGCAGCCCGACAGGGGACCACGGGTACGAGCAGTACTTC
CASSPTGDHGYEQYF
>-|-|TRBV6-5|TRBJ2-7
TGTGCCAGCAGTTATAGCACGAGCTCCTACGAGCAGTACTTC
CASSYSTSSYEQYF
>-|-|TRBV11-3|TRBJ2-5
TGTGCCAGCAGCTTAGCTCCCGTCGAGACCCAGTACTTC
CASSLAPVETQYF
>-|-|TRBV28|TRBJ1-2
TGTGCCAGCAAGAAGAGGGGGGGCAGGTCAGCTAACTATGGCTACACCTTC
CASKKRGGRSANYGYTF
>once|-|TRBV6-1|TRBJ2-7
TGTGCCAGCAGTGGAGAGTGGGACCGAAAATTCTACGAGCAGTACTTC
CASSGEWDRKFYEQYF
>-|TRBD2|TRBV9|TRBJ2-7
TGTGCCAGCAGCGTCGGCGGGAGTAATTCCTACGAGCAGTACTTC
CASSVGGSNSYEQYF
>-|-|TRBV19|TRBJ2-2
TGTGCCAGTAGTCCCCCCCGGGACACCGGGGAGCTGTTTTTT
CASSPPRDTGELFF
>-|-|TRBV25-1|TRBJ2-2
TGTGCCAGCAGTGAATCATGGGGGGCCAACACCGGGGAGCTGTTTTTT
CASSESWGANTGELFF
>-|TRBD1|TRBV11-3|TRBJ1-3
TGTGCCAGCAGCGAGGACAGGGACTCTGGAAACACCATATATTTT
CASSEDRDSGNTIYF
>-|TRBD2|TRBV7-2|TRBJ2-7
TGTGCCAGCAGCTTAGCGGGACGGGGGGTCTCCTACGAGCAGTACTTC
CASSLAGRGVSYEQYF
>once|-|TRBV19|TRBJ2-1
TGTGCCAGTAGTCCCGGGGCTTACTACAATGAGCAGTTCTTC
CASSPGAYYNEQFF
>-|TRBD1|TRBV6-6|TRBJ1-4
TGTGCCAGCAGTCAATACGGACAGGTCAATGAAAAACTGTTTTTT
CASSQYGQVNEKLFF
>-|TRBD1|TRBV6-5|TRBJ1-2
TGTGCCAGCAGTTATGTTACAGACAGGGACGGCTATGGCTACACCTTC
CASSYVTDRDGYGYTF
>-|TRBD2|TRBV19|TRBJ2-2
TGTGCCAGTATACCGGCGGGGGTAGGGACCGGGGAGCTGTTTTTT
CASIPAGVGTGELFF
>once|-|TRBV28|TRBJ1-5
TGTGCCAGCAGTTTCTCCTTCAATCAGCCCCAGCATTTT
CASSFSFNQPQHF
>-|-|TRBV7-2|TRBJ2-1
TGTGCCAGCAGCTTACGGCTAAAGGGTGAGCAGTTCTTC
CASSLRLKGEQFF
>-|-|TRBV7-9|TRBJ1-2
TGTGCCAGCAGCCTGTCCGGGGCTGGAGGCTATGGCTACACCTTC
CASSLSGAGGYGYTF
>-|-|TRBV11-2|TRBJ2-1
TGTGCCAGCAGACCTCCTTTCCTTGGCGATGAGCAGTTCTTC
CASRPPFLGDEQFF
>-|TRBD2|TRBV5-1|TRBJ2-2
TGCGCCAGCAGCTTGGTCCGGACTAGCGGGGGGACCGGGGAGCTGTTTTTT
CASSLVRTSGGTGELFF
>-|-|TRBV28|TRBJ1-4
TGTGCCAGCAGCCCCGGGGGGTCGGCTGAAAAACTGTTTTTT
CASSPGGSAEKLFF
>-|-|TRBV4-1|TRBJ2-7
TGCGCCAGCAGCCAAGATCTTGCAGGGAGCTCCTACGAGCAGTACTTC
CASSQDLAGSSYEQYF
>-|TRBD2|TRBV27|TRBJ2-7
TGTGCCAGCAGTTCAATTGGGCTAGCGGGCTCCTACGAGCAGTACTTC
CASSSIGLAGSYEQYF
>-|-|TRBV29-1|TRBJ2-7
TGCAGCGTTGAACTTGGCAGCCACTACGAGCAGTACTTC
CSVELGSHYEQYF